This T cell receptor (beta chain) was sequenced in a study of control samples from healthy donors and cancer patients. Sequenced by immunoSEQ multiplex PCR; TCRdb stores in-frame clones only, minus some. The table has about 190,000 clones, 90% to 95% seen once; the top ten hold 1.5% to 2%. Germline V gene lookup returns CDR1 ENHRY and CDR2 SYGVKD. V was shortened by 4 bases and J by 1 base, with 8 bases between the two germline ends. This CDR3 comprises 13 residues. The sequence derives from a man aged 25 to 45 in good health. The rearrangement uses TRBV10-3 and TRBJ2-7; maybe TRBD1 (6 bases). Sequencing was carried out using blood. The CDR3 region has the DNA TGTGCCATCAGTGCTGGACAGTCCTACGAGCAGTACTTC. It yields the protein CAISAGQSYEQYF.